The 18 T cell receptor beta chains below come from one sample, sequenced in a study of shared T cell receptors in the human thymus. Profiling relied on immunoSEQ multiplex PCR, and the TCRdb table lists in-frame clones only, not all of them. The table records 720,000 or so clones, roughly 88% of them present only once. These data are also associated with another study on human thymus T cells.

Sequenced sample: thymocytes. The origin of the receptors is a girl less than two years old with a congenital heart defect.

This clone was observed a single time. This chain links TRBV2 with TRBJ1-4; unclear D gene. CDR3 size: 15 residues. Germline V CDR1 and CDR2: SNHLY, FYNNEI. V gave up 10 bases and J gave up 0 bases, with 15 bases separating them. This chain's CDR3 is CAILSPEATNEKLFF. The DNA of the CDR3 is TGTGCCATCTTAAGCCCGGAGGCAACTAATGAAAAACTGTTTTTT.

This clone appeared a single time. The chain recombines TRBV21-1 with TRBJ2-7; whether TRBD1, the table's D call, matches the DNA was not checked. TRBV21-1 is tagged as a pseudogene. This CDR3 spans 17 amino acids. CDR3 in DNA: TGTGCCAGCAGCCCTAGACCCCGGGACAGCACACCTAGCGAGCAGTACTTC. Translation gives CASSPRPRDSTPSEQYF.

In its sample, this clone was seen once. The V call is TRBV7-6, the J call TRBJ2-3, with 9 bases aligning to TRBD2. V dropped 1 base and J dropped 0; count of bases not matched to a gene: 2. There are 16 residues in the CDR3. Germline CDR1 reads SGHVS; CDR2 reads FNYEAQ. The CDR3 loop reads CASSLVTSGSTDTQYF. In DNA, the CDR3 is TGTGCCAGCAGCTTAGTAACTAGCGGGAGCACAGATACGCAGTATTTT.

The genes are TRBV21-1 and TRBJ2-2; TRBD1 reflects the table's D call only, with no check against the DNA. TRBV21-1 is a pseudogene. This CDR3 contains 15 residues. In DNA, the CDR3 is TGTGCCAGCAGCAAAACGGACAGGGTGCAAGGGGAGCTGTTTTTT. Its protein is CASSKTDRVQGELFF.

This chain links TRBV12-5 with TRBJ2-5; D is unresolved. Deletions cut 4 bases from V and 2 bases from J, with 20 bases between. CDR3 length: 17 amino acids. The germline gives CDR1 LGHNT, CDR2 FRNRAP. The CDR3 region is CASGSQHDPAAQETQYF. Here the CDR3 DNA reads TGTGCTAGTGGTTCCCAGCACGATCCCGCAGCGCAAGAGACCCAGTACTTC.

The J gene is TRBJ1-1, the V gene TRBV5-4; D remains ambiguous. CDR3 length equals 15 residues. V was shortened by 0 bases and J by 5 bases, with 14 bases between the two germline ends. Germline V gene data show CDR1 as SGHNT and CDR2 as YYREEE (reference sequence). The CDR3, as DNA: TGTGCCAGCAGCTTGGAGAGGGTTTCGGGAACTGAAGCTTTCTTT. Amino acid sequence: CASSLERVSGTEAFF.

The chain recombines TRBV4-1 with TRBJ2-3; the D is unclear. Per the germline V gene, CDR1 is MGHRA and CDR2 is YSYEKL. Between the trimmed V and J ends, which lost 3 bases and 6 bases, there was a span of 10 bases. The CDR3 has 13 residues. The CDR3 protein is CASSHPPRDTQYF. Written as DNA, the CDR3 is TGCGCCAGCAGCCACCCCCCCCGGGATACGCAGTATTTT.

The chain couples TRBV5-1 to TRBJ2-1; 9 nucleotides agree with TRBD2. The length of the CDR3 is 19 residues. Germline-derived CDR1 and CDR2 are SGHRS and YFSETQ. V shed 0 bases, J shed 0 bases, and the junction held 10 bases outside the gene matches. This CDR3 is CASSLEGLAGKSSYNEQFF. For the CDR3, the DNA is TGCGCCAGCAGCTTGGAGGGTCTAGCGGGGAAAAGCTCCTACAATGAGCAGTTCTTC.

The chain is built from TRBV5-6 and TRBJ1-6, with 7 bases that match TRBD1. The V gene end was trimmed by 2 bases and the J gene end by 10 bases; junction bases not matched to a gene: 12. The germline gives CDR1 SGHDT, CDR2 YYEEEE. The CDR3 has 16 residues. The CDR3 DNA sequence: TGTGCCAGCAGCTTTGCACAGGGGAAGAGGGACTCACCCCTCCACTTT. Amino acid sequence: CASSFAQGKRDSPLHF.

The CDR3 reads CASSLAGQDNPVNTGELFF. CDR3 in DNA: TGCGCCAGCAGCTTGGCGGGACAGGACAACCCAGTGAACACCGGGGAGCTGTTTTTT. The V gene is TRBV5-1, the J gene TRBJ2-2, with 8 bases lining up with TRBD1. The CDR3 runs to 19 residues. The germline CDR1 and CDR2 sequences are SGHRS and YFSETQ. Losses at the gene ends were 0 bases for V and 1 base for J; bases not matched to a gene: 11. Variable domain in full (rest from reference TRBV5-1 and TRBJ2-2): KAGVTQTPRYLIKTRGQQVTLSCSPISGHRSVSWYQQTPGQGLQFLFEYFSETQRNKGNFPGRFSGRQFSNSRSEMNVSTLELGDSALYLCASSLAGQDNPVNTGELFFGEGSRLTVL.

This chain connects TRBV18 to TRBJ1-1, with D possibly matching TRBD1 (6 bases). Germline CDR1 and CDR2: KGHSH and LQKENI. The ends were cut back, 1 base at V and 0 bases at J, with 12 bases in the middle. This CDR3 has 16 residues. DNA for the CDR3: TGTGCCAGCTCACCACGACAGGTGGGAATGAACACTGAAGCTTTCTTT. Its protein product is CASSPRQVGMNTEAFF. The whole variable domain, filled in from reference TRBV18 and TRBJ1-1, reads NAGVMQNPRHLVRRRGQEARLRCSPMKGHSHVYWYRQLPEEGLKFMVYLQKENIIDESGMPKERFSAEFPKEGPSILRIQQVVRGDSAAYFCASSPRQVGMNTEAFFGQGTRLTVV.

V gene TRBV9 combines with J gene TRBJ1-2, with 7 positions matching TRBD1. With V trimmed by 2 bases and J by 5 bases, 9 bases remained unmatched. The germline CDR1 and CDR2 sequences are SGDLS and YYNGEE. This CDR3 is built from 15 residues. Here the CDR3 DNA reads TGTGCCAGCAGCGTCGGACAGGTGGTTGGGTATGGCTACACCTTC. It codes for CASSVGQVVGYGYTF.

This chain links TRBV28 with TRBJ2-7; D unresolved. Germline lookup yields CDR1 MDHEN and CDR2 SYDVKM. Trimming pared 5 bases from V and 9 bases from J, leaving 20 bases between. This CDR3 contains 14 residues. Here the CDR3 reads CASSPVIFPCGQYF. The DNA for the CDR3 is TGTGCCAGCAGTCCCGTGATCTTCCCCTGCGGGCAGTACTTC.

The rearrangement links TRBV7-9 to TRBJ1-1; the match to TRBD1 covers 7 bases. Germline loops: CDR1 SEHNR, CDR2 FQNEAQ (reference sequence). V lost 2 bases to trimming and J lost 5 bases; unmatched junction nucleotides: 2. The CDR3 loop spans 13 amino acids. CDR3 sequence: CASSLSGGTEAFF. The CDR3 DNA follows: TGTGCCAGCAGCTTATCAGGGGGGACTGAAGCTTTCTTT.

This clone was observed a few times. The sample holds other DNA sequences that translate to the same CDR3. The chain links TRBV9 to TRBJ1-1, with 9 bases aligning to TRBD1. Looked up from germline, CDR1 is SGDLS and CDR2 is YYNGEE. The CDR3 covers 15 residues. The V and J ends lost 0 bases and 4 bases, in that order; junction bases with no gene match: 4. The CDR3 loop is CASSVGDRGGTEAFF. In nucleotides, the CDR3 is TGTGCCAGCAGCGTAGGTGACAGGGGGGGCACTGAAGCTTTCTTT. Supplemented by reference TRBV9 and TRBJ1-1, the full variable domain reads DSGVTQTPKHLITATGQRVTLRCSPRSGDLSVYWYQQSLDQGLQFLIQYYNGEERAKGNILERFSAQQFPDLHSELNLSSLELGDSALYFCASSVGDRGGTEAFFGQGTRLTVV.

This clone was observed a few times. The rearrangement links TRBV7-9 to TRBJ1-3, with 9 positions matching TRBD1. CDR3 length: 16 residues. The V and J ends lost 5 bases and 2 bases, in that order; junction bases with no gene match: 7. Germline V CDR1 and CDR2: SEHNR, FQNEAQ (reference sequence). The CDR3 DNA follows: TGTGCCAGCAGCCCAACCTGGACAGGGGCTGGAAACACCATATATTTT. As protein: CASSPTWTGAGNTIYF.

This chain uses TRBV19 with TRBJ2-3; TRBD2 agrees at 12 bases. Germline assignment: CDR1 LNHDA and CDR2 SQIVND (reference sequence). The V segment lost 4 bases and the J segment 0 bases; nucleotides outside the gene matches: 11. This CDR3 has 19 residues. The CDR3 DNA is TGTGCCAGTAGTAGCCTGGGGCTAGCGGGGGGGTCTAGCACAGATACGCAGTATTTT. Residues: CASSSLGLAGGSSTDTQYF.

V is TRBV5-8 and J is TRBJ2-4; 8 nucleotides agree with TRBD2. V gave up 2 bases and J gave up 0 bases; unmatched junction bases: 13. Looked up from germline, CDR1 is SGHTS and CDR2 is YDEGEE. The CDR3 runs to 19 residues. The CDR3 DNA is TGTGCCAGCAGCTTTAGGGCTAGCGGGCTCAAGCTAGCCAAAAACATTCAGTACTTC. Its protein is CASSFRASGLKLAKNIQYF.